The clone carrying this T cell receptor (beta chain) appeared many times. Its specificity is not known. The data are from a study of early T cells in non-severe SARS-CoV-2 infection. The overall study: The authors sequenced bulk RNA from unsorted whole blood, leaving chains unpaired.

The protocol attached unique molecular identifiers to individual cDNA molecules. TCRdb itself ran the 5' RACE reads through MiXCR, one entry per CDR3 protein. The data contain 50,000 or so distinct CDR3 sequences, around 6% of them singletons. Study results and limitations: The matching step, a VDJdb search, favored anti-spike CD8 responses and missed private and CD4 specificities.

Source material: whole blood. The clonotype originates from an adult who was a healthcare worker with PCR-confirmed SARS-CoV-2 infection or an uninfected control (not recorded which).

The CDR3 loop is CASREQGGDYEQYF. CDR3 nucleotides: TGTGCCAGCAGGGAACAGGGAGGAGACTACGAGCAGTACTTC. The chain links TRBV5-6 to TRBJ2-7; D may match TRBD1 or TRBD2 (6 bases each). The CDR3 is made up of 14 amino acids. With 5 bases removed from V and 3 bases from J, the gap between germline ends came to 15 bases. In germline, CDR1 is SGHDT, CDR2 YYEEEE.